This T cell receptor (beta chain) stems from a study of CD8+ T cells in alopecia areata. Study overall: Dosing spanned 6 to 18 months on tofacitinib, then 6 months off drug. Regarding the study as a whole: An increase in clonality over normal scalp was evident in lesional scalp, especially alopecia totalis/universalis. Among patients, TCR sharing was less clear than in mice, a difference possibly due in part to HLA diversity in the patient population.

Extraction of RNA preceded its reverse transcription into cDNA, which served as the sequencing template. Sequenced by immunoSEQ multiplex PCR; TCRdb stores in-frame clones only, minus some. The table has approximately 140,000 clones, roughly 50% seen once. The sample holds a few counts of this clone. The antigen is undetermined. Researchers gathered lesional scalp punch biopsies and peripheral blood from patients with alopecia areata. The sequence was obtained from a human donor with alopecia areata. The specimen was CD4+ T cells sorted from blood.

The CDR3 DNA reads TGTGCCAGCAGCTTAGCTGCAGGTTCAGCGGAGACCCAGTACTTC. This sequence encodes CASSLAAGSAETQYF. V and J are TRBV7-6 and TRBJ2-5; D is unclear. This CDR3 region has 15 residues. V lost 0 bases, J lost 5 bases, and 13 bases lay in between. CDR1 is SGHVS and CDR2 is FNYEAQ in the germline V gene. Looking up the rest from reference TRBV7-6 and TRBJ2-5 gives the full variable domain: GAGVSQSPRYKVTKRGQDVALRCDPISGHVSLYWYRQALGQGPEFLTYFNYEAQQDKSGLPNDRFSAERPEGSISTLTIQRTEQRDSAMYRCASSLAAGSAETQYFGPGTRLLVL.